The present T cell receptor (beta chain) was sequenced within a study of human T cells and chemical hapten exposure. The CDR3 is 14 residues long. Germline CDR1 and CDR2: MDHEN and SYDVKM. Trimming removed 6 bases from V and 8 bases from J; junction bases left unmatched: 8. The time point: pre-sensitization, week 0. Specified treatment: therapeutic diphenylcyclopropenone sensitization with weekly scalp DPC. Study outcomes and limitations: There were significantly more large CDR3 similarity clusters among expanded TCRs than among controls.

Via MiXCR, TCRdb re-called the RACE reads, giving one row per CDR3 protein. The sample includes 150,000 to 200,000 distinct CDR3 sequences, around 30% of them seen just once. This clonotype was recorded a few times. As yet, its antigen is unknown. Here the sequenced sample was whole blood, taken in connection with sensitization to the hapten diphenylcyclopropenone (DPC). The V gene is TRBV28, the J gene TRBJ1-4, with 8 nucleotides matching TRBD1. The sequence came from a young woman with alopecia areata. Some clones in this sample may be carry-over from other donors' samples. The CDR3 region is CASSLDRVGEKLFF. DNA of the CDR3: TGTGCCAGCAGCCTGGACAGGGTTGGGGAAAAACTGTTTTTT.